This T cell receptor (beta chain) was sequenced in a study of shared clonotypes between healthy human individuals. Findings and caveats of the study: In contrast to clonotypes shared by all four donors, non-shared clonotypes had lower generation probabilities. Shared across a few donors were 5% to 6% of the naive CD4 clonotypes.

The naive CD8 fraction comprised CD45RO-negative cells positively selected for CCR7 and excluded terminally differentiated effector memory CD45RA+ cells. The donors, all of them Caucasian adults, lived in Nashville, Tennessee. As to this clone: Its cognate antigen is unknown.

Profiled with immunoSEQ multiplex PCR; TCRdb holds only in-frame clones, not every one. The table shows about 2 million clones, with about 95% occurring only once. The V gene's germline CDR1 is SEHNR and CDR2 FQNEAQ (reference sequence). The CDR3 length is 15 residues. Trimming cost V 6 bases and J 0 bases, with 12 bases left between them. The J gene is TRBJ1-5, the V gene TRBV7-9, with TRBD1 as a possible D gene (5 bases). The sample consisted of naive CD8+ T cells sorted from blood. The receptor's source is a young man in good health. Here the CDR3 DNA reads TGTGCCAGCAGTGGGGACCAAGATAGCAATCAGCCCCAGCATTTT. This gives the protein CASSGDQDSNQPQHF.